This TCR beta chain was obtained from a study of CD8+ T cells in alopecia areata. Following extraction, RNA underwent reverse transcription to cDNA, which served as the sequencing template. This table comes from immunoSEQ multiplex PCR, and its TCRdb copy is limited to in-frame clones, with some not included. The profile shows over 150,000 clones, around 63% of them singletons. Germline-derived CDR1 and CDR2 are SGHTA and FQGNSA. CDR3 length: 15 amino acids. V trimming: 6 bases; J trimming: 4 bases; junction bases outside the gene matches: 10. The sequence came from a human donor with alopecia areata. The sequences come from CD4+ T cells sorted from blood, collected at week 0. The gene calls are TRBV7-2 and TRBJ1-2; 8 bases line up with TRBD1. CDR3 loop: CASRPRQGTGYGYTF. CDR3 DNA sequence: TGTGCCAGCAGACCACGACAGGGGACGGGCTATGGCTACACCTTC.